This is a list of T cell receptor beta chains from one sample in a study of T cell changes during pregnancy in multiple sclerosis. The repertoire was sequenced with immunoSEQ multiplex PCR; TCRdb's copy has only in-frame clones and lacks some. The sample includes about 100,000 clones, around nine tenths seen only once; the top ten take more than 0.95%. The specimen comprised peripheral blood, sampled in the second trimester of pregnancy. The source of these receptors is a female donor with multiple sclerosis, enrolled in a pregnancy study. CDR3s include the opening cysteine and the closing phenylalanine or tryptophan. D genes are given only for firm matches. Clone size is given for some rows only: seen once, a few or many times, or a class if the clone is expanded.

J gene: TRBJ2-1; CDR3 length: 16; D gene: -; V gene: TRBV6-5; clone size: -; CDR3 DNA: TGTGCCAGCAGTTACCGGCGGCAACCCCCCATCAATGAGCAGTTCTTC; CDR3 protein: CASSYRRQPPINEQFF
J gene: TRBJ2-3; CDR3 length: 13; D gene: -; V gene: TRBV6-1; clone size: -; CDR3 DNA: TGTGCCAGCAGGCCACAGAACACAGATACGCAGTATTTT; CDR3 protein: CASRPQNTDTQYF
J gene: TRBJ2-7; CDR3 length: 14; D gene: -; V gene: TRBV30; clone size: -; CDR3 DNA: TGTGCCTGGAGTCGGTGGGGGGGCGAGGGCGAGCAGTACTTC; CDR3 protein: CAWSRWGGEGEQYF
J gene: TRBJ2-1; CDR3 length: 13; D gene: -; V gene: TRBV5-4; clone size: once; CDR3 DNA: TGTGCCAGCAGCTTGGGGACTTCGCAAGGGCAGTTCTTC; CDR3 protein: CASSLGTSQGQFF
J gene: TRBJ2-5; CDR3 length: 17; D gene: TRBD2; V gene: TRBV7-9; clone size: once; CDR3 DNA: TGTGCCAGCAGCTCGGGGGCCCTAGCGGGGGGGCCGCAGACCCAGTACTTC; CDR3 protein: CASSSGALAGGPQTQYF
J gene: TRBJ2-1; CDR3 length: 13; D gene: -; V gene: TRBV5-1; clone size: -; CDR3 DNA: TGCGCCAGCAGGGGGGACTCACACAATGAGCAGTTCTTC; CDR3 protein: CASRGDSHNEQFF
J gene: TRBJ1-1; CDR3 length: 15; D gene: TRBD1; V gene: TRBV6-5; clone size: -; CDR3 DNA: TGTGCCAGCAGTCAAGGACAGGGCGGGCACACTGAAGCTTTCTTT; CDR3 protein: CASSQGQGGHTEAFF
J gene: TRBJ2-3; CDR3 length: 16; D gene: -; V gene: TRBV30; clone size: -; CDR3 DNA: TGTGCCTCAGATTTCCCGGGACTAGGGGGCCCAGATACGCAGTATTTT; CDR3 protein: CASDFPGLGGPDTQYF
J gene: TRBJ2-1; CDR3 length: 15; D gene: TRBD2; V gene: TRBV9; clone size: -; CDR3 DNA: TGTGCCAGCAGCGTAGGAAGCGGGAGGGCCGGTGAGCAGTTCTTC; CDR3 protein: CASSVGSGRAGEQFF
J gene: TRBJ2-2; CDR3 length: 16; D gene: -; V gene: TRBV7-9; clone size: many; CDR3 DNA: TGTGCCAGCGGAGGGTACGGTGAGGCGAACACCGGGGAGCTGTTTTTT; CDR3 protein: CASGGYGEANTGELFF
J gene: TRBJ1-2; CDR3 length: 15; D gene: TRBD1; V gene: TRBV6-5; clone size: -; CDR3 DNA: TGTGCCAGCAGTTCCATGGGACAGGGGGCTGGTGGCTACACCTTC; CDR3 protein: CASSSMGQGAGGYTF
J gene: TRBJ2-1; CDR3 length: 17; D gene: TRBD1; V gene: TRBV10-3; clone size: -; CDR3 DNA: TGTGCCATCAGTGAGTCGGGGGCCGGGACAGGTTACAATGAGCAGTTCTTC; CDR3 protein: CAISESGAGTGYNEQFF
J gene: TRBJ1-2; CDR3 length: 15; D gene: TRBD1; V gene: TRBV7-9; clone size: -; CDR3 DNA: TGTGCCAGCAGCTTAGGCCCGGGACAGGGGAATGGCTACACCTTC; CDR3 protein: CASSLGPGQGNGYTF
J gene: TRBJ1-5; CDR3 length: 11; D gene: -; V gene: TRBV19; clone size: -; CDR3 DNA: TGTGCCAGTAGTATCGGGGGGCCCCAGCATTTT; CDR3 protein: CASSIGGPQHF
J gene: TRBJ2-2; CDR3 length: 13; D gene: -; V gene: TRBV7-8; clone size: -; CDR3 DNA: TGTGCCAGCAGCCTGAGCGGGCGCGGGGAGCTGTTTTTT; CDR3 protein: CASSLSGRGELFF
J gene: TRBJ1-1; CDR3 length: 13; D gene: -; V gene: TRBV6-5; clone size: -; CDR3 DNA: TGTGCCAGCAGTTACACGGGCAGGGAGGTTGTTTTCTTT; CDR3 protein: CASSYTGREVVFF
J gene: TRBJ2-1; CDR3 length: 17; D gene: TRBD2; V gene: TRBV7-9; clone size: once; CDR3 DNA: TGTGCCAGCAGCTTTCACGGACTAGCGGGAGTAAGCAATGAGCAGTTCTTC; CDR3 protein: CASSFHGLAGVSNEQFF
J gene: TRBJ2-2; CDR3 length: 15; D gene: -; V gene: TRBV6-1; clone size: -; CDR3 DNA: TGTGCCAGCAGTGTCCAGGAGGGGAACACCGGGGAGCTGTTTTTT; CDR3 protein: CASSVQEGNTGELFF
J gene: TRBJ2-7; CDR3 length: 11; D gene: TRBD2; V gene: TRBV30; clone size: -; CDR3 DNA: TGTGCCTGGGGACTAGCTGGCGAGCAGTACTTC; CDR3 protein: CAWGLAGEQYF
J gene: TRBJ2-3; CDR3 length: 17; D gene: TRBD2; V gene: TRBV29-1; clone size: -; CDR3 DNA: TGCAGCGTCAACGGACTAGCGGGAGGGCCGGGCACAGATACGCAGTATTTT; CDR3 protein: CSVNGLAGGPGTDTQYF
J gene: TRBJ2-7; CDR3 length: 13; D gene: -; V gene: TRBV6-1; clone size: few; CDR3 DNA: TGTGCCAGCAGTGAAATCGGGTCCGACTTGCAGTACTTC; CDR3 protein: CASSEIGSDLQYF
J gene: TRBJ2-7; CDR3 length: 17; D gene: -; V gene: TRBV9; clone size: -; CDR3 DNA: TGTGCCAGCAGCGTAGGAGGTGCGGGGACTGTTTCCTACGAGCAGTACTTC; CDR3 protein: CASSVGGAGTVSYEQYF
J gene: TRBJ2-3; CDR3 length: 16; D gene: TRBD1; V gene: TRBV19; clone size: -; CDR3 DNA: TGTGCCAGTAGTACTTCGACAGGGGGGCTTGGAGATACGCAGTATTTT; CDR3 protein: CASSTSTGGLGDTQYF
J gene: TRBJ2-7; CDR3 length: 13; D gene: TRBD1; V gene: TRBV18; clone size: -; CDR3 DNA: TGTGCCAGCTCAGCACAGGGGCGTCAGGGGCAGTACTTC; CDR3 protein: CASSAQGRQGQYF
J gene: TRBJ1-1; CDR3 length: 13; D gene: TRBD1; V gene: TRBV2; clone size: -; CDR3 DNA: TGTGCCAGCAGTGGGACAGGGTTGACTGAAGCTTTCTTT; CDR3 protein: CASSGTGLTEAFF
J gene: TRBJ2-1; CDR3 length: 15; D gene: TRBD2; V gene: TRBV30; clone size: few; CDR3 DNA: TGTGCCTCAAAGGGTGGCGGGGGGCTCTACAATGAGCAGTTCTTC; CDR3 protein: CASKGGGGLYNEQFF
J gene: TRBJ2-1; CDR3 length: 11; D gene: -; V gene: TRBV6-5; clone size: -; CDR3 DNA: TGTGCCAGCCTGAGAGAGAATGAGCAGTTCTTC; CDR3 protein: CASLRENEQFF
J gene: TRBJ1-6; CDR3 length: 12; D gene: -; V gene: TRBV7-5; clone size: -; CDR3 DNA: TGTGTCAGAACCCAAACAGGGCCACCCCTCCACTTT; CDR3 protein: CVRTQTGPPLHF
J gene: TRBJ1-2; CDR3 length: 14; D gene: -; V gene: TRBV4-2; clone size: -; CDR3 DNA: TGTGCCAGCAGCCCGGCACCGGGGTTGAGTGGCTACACCTTC; CDR3 protein: CASSPAPGLSGYTF
J gene: TRBJ2-2; CDR3 length: 13; D gene: -; V gene: TRBV6-1; clone size: -; CDR3 DNA: TGTGCCAGCTTCCTTCGGGGGACCGGGGAGCTGTTTTTT; CDR3 protein: CASFLRGTGELFF
J gene: TRBJ2-5; CDR3 length: 14; D gene: -; V gene: TRBV15; clone size: -; CDR3 DNA: TGTGCCACCAGCAGAGCCCGCAGCCAAGAGACCCAGTACTTC; CDR3 protein: CATSRARSQETQYF
J gene: TRBJ1-4; CDR3 length: 17; D gene: -; V gene: TRBV14; clone size: -; CDR3 DNA: TGTGCCAGCAGCCAAAATTGGCCCAGGGGTACTAATGAAAAACTGTTTTTT; CDR3 protein: CASSQNWPRGTNEKLFF
J gene: TRBJ2-2; CDR3 length: 14; D gene: -; V gene: TRBV10-3; clone size: -; CDR3 DNA: TGTGCCATCCCCAGGGCCAATTCGGCCGGGGAGCTGTTTTTT; CDR3 protein: CAIPRANSAGELFF
J gene: TRBJ2-1; CDR3 length: 16; D gene: TRBD1; V gene: TRBV9; clone size: -; CDR3 DNA: TGTGCCAGCAGCTCCTACAGGGGGGTCTCCTACAATGAGCAGTTCTTC; CDR3 protein: CASSSYRGVSYNEQFF
J gene: TRBJ1-5; CDR3 length: 14; D gene: TRBD1; V gene: TRBV6-1; clone size: -; CDR3 DNA: TGTGCCAGCAGGGGGGACAGGGTTAATCAGCCCCAGCATTTT; CDR3 protein: CASRGDRVNQPQHF
J gene: TRBJ2-3; CDR3 length: 16; D gene: -; V gene: TRBV6-1; clone size: -; CDR3 DNA: TGTGCCAGCAGTGAATATTGGGCAGGGCTCGGAGATACGCAGTATTTT; CDR3 protein: CASSEYWAGLGDTQYF
J gene: TRBJ1-2; CDR3 length: 13; D gene: -; V gene: TRBV28; clone size: few; CDR3 DNA: TGTGCCAGCAGTCTACAGCAATTCTATGGCTACACCTTC; CDR3 protein: CASSLQQFYGYTF
J gene: TRBJ2-7; CDR3 length: 15; D gene: -; V gene: TRBV7-8; clone size: -; CDR3 DNA: TGTGCCAGCAGCCCGGGGCGGTGGGGGCCCTACGAGCAGTACTTC; CDR3 protein: CASSPGRWGPYEQYF
J gene: TRBJ1-2; CDR3 length: 14; D gene: TRBD1; V gene: TRBV6-5; clone size: -; CDR3 DNA: TGTGCCAGCAGCAGGTCCGGGACAGAGTATGGCTACACCTTC; CDR3 protein: CASSRSGTEYGYTF
J gene: TRBJ1-2; CDR3 length: 14; D gene: TRBD1; V gene: TRBV5-1; clone size: -; CDR3 DNA: TGCGCCAGCAGGCCTGACAGGGGGCCCCTTGGCTACACCTTC; CDR3 protein: CASRPDRGPLGYTF
J gene: TRBJ1-1; CDR3 length: 14; D gene: -; V gene: TRBV5-4; clone size: -; CDR3 DNA: TGTGCCAGCGGTTTGGGTGGCAGGAACACTGAAGCTTTCTTT; CDR3 protein: CASGLGGRNTEAFF
J gene: TRBJ2-7; CDR3 length: 15; D gene: TRBD2; V gene: TRBV19; clone size: -; CDR3 DNA: TGTGCCAGTAGTATACTAGCGGCCCCTACCTACGAGCAGTACTTC; CDR3 protein: CASSILAAPTYEQYF
J gene: TRBJ2-1; CDR3 length: 16; D gene: TRBD2; V gene: TRBV7-2; clone size: -; CDR3 DNA: TGTGCCAGCAGCCAACCTCTAGCGGGGTGGGTGGATGAGCAGTTCTTC; CDR3 protein: CASSQPLAGWVDEQFF
J gene: TRBJ1-1; CDR3 length: 12; D gene: -; V gene: TRBV16; clone size: -; CDR3 DNA: TGTGCCAGCAGCCGCGGGGGTTCGGCAGCTTTCTTT; CDR3 protein: CASSRGGSAAFF
J gene: TRBJ1-5; CDR3 length: 13; D gene: -; V gene: TRBV11-2; clone size: -; CDR3 DNA: TGTGCCAGCAGCCTCGACGGGTATCAGCCCCAGCATTTT; CDR3 protein: CASSLDGYQPQHF
J gene: TRBJ2-2; CDR3 length: 15; D gene: TRBD1; V gene: TRBV9; clone size: -; CDR3 DNA: TGTGCCAGCAGTGCCGGGACAGGGGAAACCGGGGAGCTGTTTTTT; CDR3 protein: CASSAGTGETGELFF
J gene: TRBJ2-5; CDR3 length: 11; D gene: -; V gene: TRBV20-1; clone size: -; CDR3 DNA: TGCAGTGCTAGAGTGAGAGAGACCCAGTACTTC; CDR3 protein: CSARVRETQYF
J gene: TRBJ1-2; CDR3 length: 14; D gene: -; V gene: TRBV4-1; clone size: -; CDR3 DNA: TGCGCCAGCAGCCACCCCGGGACTATCAGGGGCTACACCTTC; CDR3 protein: CASSHPGTIRGYTF
J gene: TRBJ1-2; CDR3 length: 17; D gene: TRBD1; V gene: TRBV5-6; clone size: -; CDR3 DNA: TGTGCCAGCAGCTTGAAGGGACAGGGATGGTCTGACTATGGCTACACCTTC; CDR3 protein: CASSLKGQGWSDYGYTF
J gene: TRBJ2-7; CDR3 length: 15; D gene: TRBD1; V gene: TRBV15; clone size: -; CDR3 DNA: TGTGCCACCAGCAGGAGGACAGGGGTGGTCTACGAGCAGTACTTC; CDR3 protein: CATSRRTGVVYEQYF
J gene: TRBJ2-1; CDR3 length: 16; D gene: -; V gene: TRBV5-1; clone size: -; CDR3 DNA: TGCGCCAGCAGCCCAACCGGGACTTTCGGCCTCAATGAGCAGTTCTTC; CDR3 protein: CASSPTGTFGLNEQFF
J gene: TRBJ2-3; CDR3 length: 11; D gene: -; V gene: TRBV2; clone size: -; CDR3 DNA: TGTGCCAGCACCTACACAGATACGCAGTATTTT; CDR3 protein: CASTYTDTQYF
J gene: TRBJ1-5; CDR3 length: 13; D gene: -; V gene: TRBV27; clone size: -; CDR3 DNA: TGTGCCAGCAGTCTCGACAGGTATCAGCCCCAGCATTTT; CDR3 protein: CASSLDRYQPQHF
J gene: TRBJ2-5; CDR3 length: 12; D gene: -; V gene: TRBV29-1; clone size: -; CDR3 DNA: TGCAGCGTTGATTGGAGGGGAGAGACCCAGTACTTC; CDR3 protein: CSVDWRGETQYF
J gene: TRBJ1-1; CDR3 length: 16; D gene: -; V gene: TRBV7-9; clone size: -; CDR3 DNA: TGTGCCAGCAGCTTAGATAGGGAGCGGGTAGGCACTGAAGCTTTCTTT; CDR3 protein: CASSLDRERVGTEAFF
J gene: TRBJ2-2; CDR3 length: 17; D gene: TRBD1; V gene: TRBV6-1; clone size: once; CDR3 DNA: TGTGCCAGCAGTGATTATCCGGGACAGGGAGTCCCCGGGGAGCTGTTTTTT; CDR3 protein: CASSDYPGQGVPGELFF
J gene: TRBJ2-7; CDR3 length: 14; D gene: TRBD1; V gene: TRBV6-4; clone size: once; CDR3 DNA: TGTGCCAGCAGTGAGGGACAGGGGTACGGCGAGCAGTACTTC; CDR3 protein: CASSEGQGYGEQYF
J gene: TRBJ1-1; CDR3 length: 14; D gene: TRBD1; V gene: TRBV11-3; clone size: once; CDR3 DNA: TGTGCCAGCAGCGACGGGACAGGTAGGACTGAAGCTTTCTTT; CDR3 protein: CASSDGTGRTEAFF